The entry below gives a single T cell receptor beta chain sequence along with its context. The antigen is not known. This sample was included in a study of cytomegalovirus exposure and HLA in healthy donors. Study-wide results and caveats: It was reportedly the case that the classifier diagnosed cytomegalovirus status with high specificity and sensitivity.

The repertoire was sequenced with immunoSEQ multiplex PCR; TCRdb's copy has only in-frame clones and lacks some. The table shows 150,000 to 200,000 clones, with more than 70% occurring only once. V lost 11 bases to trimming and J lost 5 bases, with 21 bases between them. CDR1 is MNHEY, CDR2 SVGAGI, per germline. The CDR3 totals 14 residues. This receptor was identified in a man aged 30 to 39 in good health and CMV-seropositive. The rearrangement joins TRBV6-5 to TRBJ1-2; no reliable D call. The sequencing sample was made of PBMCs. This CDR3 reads CACKSGVEPYGYTF. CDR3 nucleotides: TGTGCCTGCAAAAGCGGGGTAGAACCTTATGGCTACACCTTC.